These T cell receptor beta chains were read from a single sample in a study of control samples from healthy donors and cancer patients. Sequencing used immunoSEQ multiplex PCR; TCRdb keeps in-frame clones, though not all of them. The sample carries some 100,000 clones, more than 90% recorded once. Specimen: blood. The receptors stem from a human donor in good health. The donor label of this sample is uncertain. The CDR3 runs from the conserved cysteine through the conserved F or W. A D gene is named only where the DNA matches it firmly. A row's size may be missing; if present it is once, few, many or a size class.

v_gene	d_gene	abundance	j_gene	CDR3nt	CDR3aa
TRBV3-1/TRBV3-2	TRBD2	.	TRBJ2-5	TGTGCCAGCAGCCTATGGGGGTCTAGCGGGAAAGAGACCCAGTACTTC	CASSLWGSSGKETQYF
TRBV5-1	TRBD2	once	TRBJ2-7	TGCGCCAGCAGCTTTACTAGCGGAGCCTACGAGCAGTACTTC	CASSFTSGAYEQYF
TRBV11-3	TRBD1	.	TRBJ2-6	TGTGCCAGCAGCCAAGGGACAGGGGGCTCTGGGGCCAACGTCCTGACTTTC	CASSQGTGGSGANVLTF
TRBV3-1/TRBV3-2	.	.	TRBJ2-2	TGTGCCAGCAGCCAAGCAAGTTTGTTCAGGGACACCGGGGAGCTGTTTTTT	CASSQASLFRDTGELFF
TRBV5-1	.	.	TRBJ2-5	TGCGCCAGCAGCTTTTCGCAGGGGGGGTACCAAGAGACCCAGTACTTC	CASSFSQGGYQETQYF
TRBV10-2	.	.	TRBJ1-3	TGCGCCAGCAGCCAGGACGGAAACACCATATATTTT	CASSQDGNTIYF
TRBV6-5	TRBD1	few	TRBJ1-5	TGTGCCAGCAGTCGGGACAGGGACCCGAATCAGCCCCAGCATTTT	CASSRDRDPNQPQHF
TRBV15	TRBD2	.	TRBJ2-6	TGTGCCACCAGCAGAGGACAGGCGGGGGGTGGAGGGGCCAACGTCCTGACTTTC	CATSRGQAGGGGANVLTF
TRBV5-6	.	.	TRBJ2-5	TGTGCCAGCAGCTGGGGTGGGGAAGAGACCCAGTACTTC	CASSWGGEETQYF
TRBV2	TRBD2	.	TRBJ2-3	TGTGCCAGCAGTGAGGATCCTAGCGGGACGAGCACAGATACGCAGTATTTT	CASSEDPSGTSTDTQYF
TRBV3-1/TRBV3-2	.	.	TRBJ2-2	TGTGCCAGCAGCCTTAGCACCGGGGAGCTGTTTTTT	CASSLSTGELFF
TRBV2	TRBD1	.	TRBJ2-2	TGTGCCAGCAGATGGGACAGGGGGCTGTCCGGGGAGCTGTTTTTT	CASRWDRGLSGELFF
TRBV6-5	TRBD1	.	TRBJ2-2	TGTGCCAGCAGACAGGGGTTGGGCACCGGGGAGCTGTTTTTT	CASRQGLGTGELFF
TRBV28	.	.	TRBJ1-2	TGTGCCAGCAATCCTACTGGAGGGTCCTATGGCTACACCTTC	CASNPTGGSYGYTF
TRBV7-8	TRBD1	.	TRBJ2-1	TGTGCCAGCAGCTTTTGGGACAGAGACAATGAGCAGTTCTTC	CASSFWDRDNEQFF
TRBV6-5	TRBD1	.	TRBJ1-2	TGTGCCAGCAGTTACGGGACAGGAGAAATCTATGGCTACACCTTC	CASSYGTGEIYGYTF
TRBV5-1	TRBD1	.	TRBJ1-2	TGCGCCAGCAGCTTCGGACAGGATGCTAACTATGGCTACACCTTC	CASSFGQDANYGYTF
TRBV11-2	.	.	TRBJ2-2	TGTGCCAGCAGCGATGACAGCGGGGAGCTGTTTTTT	CASSDDSGELFF
TRBV7-3	.	.	TRBJ2-3	TGTGCCAGCAGCCAGGGGACATACGAATTCTCGCAGTATTTT	CASSQGTYEFSQYF
TRBV29-1	.	.	TRBJ1-2	TGCAGCGTTGAGAGGGGGGCGAACTATGGCTACACCTTC	CSVERGANYGYTF
TRBV24-1	TRBD1	.	TRBJ2-3	TGTGCCACCAGTGATGACAGGGTTTGGGGCACAGATACGCAGTATTTT	CATSDDRVWGTDTQYF
TRBV6-5	TRBD1	.	TRBJ1-5	TGTGCCAGCAGTTCGTGGACAGGGTCCAATCAGCCCCAGCATTTT	CASSSWTGSNQPQHF
TRBV19	.	.	TRBJ1-6	TGTGCCAGTAGTACCCAGGGTGGTGATAATTCACCCCTCCACTTT	CASSTQGGDNSPLHF
TRBV30	.	.	TRBJ1-6	TGTGCCTGGAGCCGGGGCAGGGATTCACCCCTCCACTTT	CAWSRGRDSPLHF
TRBV6-1	.	.	TRBJ1-1	TGTGCCAGCAGTGAAACAGGGTTCCTGGGCAAAGCTTTCTTT	CASSETGFLGKAFF
TRBV19	TRBD1	once	TRBJ2-1	TGTGCCAGTAGTACTCGTCCGACAGGGGTCAACCACAATGAGCAGTTCTTC	CASSTRPTGVNHNEQFF
TRBV6-2/TRBV6-3	.	once	TRBJ2-3	TGTGCCAGCAGTTACGGTCAGGGAAGCACAGATACGCAGTATTTT	CASSYGQGSTDTQYF
TRBV7-8	.	.	TRBJ1-5	TGTGCCAGCAGCTTACCCCCAGGGAGGAGCAATCAGCCCCAGCATTTT	CASSLPPGRSNQPQHF
TRBV5-1	.	once	TRBJ2-1	TGCGCCAGCAGCTTGGGGACCACCTACAATGAGCAGTTCTTC	CASSLGTTYNEQFF
TRBV10-3	.	.	TRBJ1-2	TGTGCCACTAGGGTGGCCGAGAACTATGGCTACACCTTC	CATRVAENYGYTF
TRBV19	TRBD2	.	TRBJ2-5	TGTGCCAGTAGTCCCAGGACTAGCGGGGGGGCCTTTCCCCCAAATCAAGAGACCCAGTACTTC	CASSPRTSGGAFPPNQETQYF
TRBV7-6	TRBD1	.	TRBJ1-3	TGTGCCAGCAGCTTAGCTGTTGGACAGGGATCTGGAAACACCATATATTTT	CASSLAVGQGSGNTIYF
TRBV3-1/TRBV3-2	TRBD1	.	TRBJ1-1	TGTGCCAGCAGCCATACAGGGGGCTTAACTGAAGCTTTCTTT	CASSHTGGLTEAFF
TRBV6-2/TRBV6-3	.	.	TRBJ1-2	TGTGCCAGCAGTTCGCGTGACTCCTCGAACTATGGCTACACCTTC	CASSSRDSSNYGYTF
TRBV5-1	.	.	TRBJ1-4	TGCGCCAGCAGCTTGGGGCAGGGAGGTGAAAAACTGTTTTTT	CASSLGQGGEKLFF
TRBV24-1	.	.	TRBJ2-3	TGTGCCACCAGTGATTCCCGGCTGGAGGCGGGCACAGATACGCAGTATTTT	CATSDSRLEAGTDTQYF
TRBV7-9	.	.	TRBJ2-5	TGTGCCAGCAGCTTAGCAGGGGATGCAGAGACCCAGTACTTC	CASSLAGDAETQYF
TRBV30	.	.	TRBJ2-1	TGTGCCTGGAGCGTAGAACGTTACAATGAGCAGTTCTTC	CAWSVERYNEQFF
TRBV5-5	.	.	TRBJ1-3	TGTGCCAGCAGCTTGGGGGCGGGCTCTGGAAACACCATATATTTT	CASSLGAGSGNTIYF
TRBV27	TRBD1	.	TRBJ1-2	TGTGCCAGCAGTTTGGGACAGGGGTTTCCTGGCTACACCTTC	CASSLGQGFPGYTF
TRBV3-1/TRBV3-2	TRBD1	.	TRBJ1-2	TGTGCCAGCACAGGGACAGGGATTCTCTATGGCTACACCTTC	CASTGTGILYGYTF
TRBV19	.	.	TRBJ1-3	TGTGCCAGTAGTATAGTAAACGGGATCTCTGGAAACACCATATATTTT	CASSIVNGISGNTIYF
TRBV7-9	.	.	TRBJ1-2	TGTGCCAGCAGCGGTGGGGTGACGTACTATGGCTACACCTTC	CASSGGVTYYGYTF
TRBV30	TRBD1	once	TRBJ2-4	TGTGCCTGGAGTTTAGGACAGGGGAACATTCAGTACTTC	CAWSLGQGNIQYF
TRBV19	.	.	TRBJ1-1	TGTGCCAGTAGATCGGGGAACACTGAAGCTTTCTTT	CASRSGNTEAFF
TRBV9	.	.	TRBJ1-4	TGTGCCAGCAGCAAAGGGGGATTAGCTAATGAAAAACTGTTTTTT	CASSKGGLANEKLFF
TRBV7-9	.	.	TRBJ1-1	TGTGCCAGCAGCTTAGCCGGCTTGGGGACTGAAGCTTTCTTT	CASSLAGLGTEAFF
TRBV28	.	.	TRBJ1-6	TGTGCCAGCAAAGTTATAGACACCTATAATTCACCCCTCCACTTT	CASKVIDTYNSPLHF
TRBV20-1	.	.	TRBJ1-2	TGCAGTGCCTCTTATGGCTACACCTTC	CSASYGYTF
TRBV9	.	.	TRBJ2-1	TGTGCCAGCAGCTCTGGACACCCGTCCTACAATGAGCAGTTCTTC	CASSSGHPSYNEQFF
TRBV5-8	.	.	TRBJ2-5	TGTGCCAGCAGCTTATTACAGGGAAGAGGGGAGACCCAGTACTTC	CASSLLQGRGETQYF
TRBV2	.	.	TRBJ2-2	TGTGCCAGCAGTTGGCCACAGACCGGGGAGCTGTTTTTT	CASSWPQTGELFF
TRBV19	TRBD2	.	TRBJ2-2	TGTGCCAGTAGTATATCGGGGGGTATAGTCGGGGAGCTGTTTTTT	CASSISGGIVGELFF